These 26 T cell receptor beta chains share one sample of origin, sequenced in a study of blood T cell repertoires in COVID-19. Using immunoSEQ multiplex PCR, the repertoire was profiled, and TCRdb retains in-frame clones only, with some absent. The profile shows around 280,000 clones, approximately 84% of them singletons. The material sequenced was peripheral blood. These receptors originate from a woman aged 25 to 39 who had recovered from COVID-19.

The gene calls are TRBV7-9 and TRBJ1-2, with D possibly being TRBD1 (5 bases). The germline V gene encodes CDR1 SEHNR and CDR2 FQNEAQ (reference sequence). V shed 1 base and J shed 5 bases, with 8 bases lying between them. CDR3 length equals 13 residues. The CDR3 region is CASSLETVYGYTF. For the CDR3, the DNA is TGTGCCAGCAGCTTAGAGACAGTATATGGCTACACCTTC.

Only one count was recorded for this clone. The chain employs TRBV4-2 and TRBJ2-1, with 7 bases identical to TRBD2. Germline loops: CDR1 LGHNA, CDR2 YNFKEQ. Trimming cost V 4 bases and J 8 bases; bases outside gene matches: 11. The CDR3 runs 15 residues. In DNA form, the CDR3 reads TGTGCCAGCAGCCGGGCGGCGGGAGTTGAGGATGAGCAGTTCTTC. Protein product: CASSRAAGVEDEQFF.

The V and J genes are TRBV27 and TRBJ1-1; D is perhaps TRBD1 (5 bases). The CDR3 length is 16 residues. The germline V and J ends were trimmed by 3 bases and 0 bases, with 14 bases remaining between them. Germline CDR1 and CDR2: MNHEY and SMNVEV (reference sequence). CDR3 nucleotide sequence: TGTGCCAGCAGTTTGCGGACCTGGGGCATGAACACTGAAGCTTTCTTT. This encodes CASSLRTWGMNTEAFF.

In its sample, this clone was seen once. The rearrangement uses TRBV19 and TRBJ2-7; D is possibly TRBD1 (5 bases). The CDR3 length is 13 residues. V dropped 3 bases and J dropped 7 bases, with 13 bases sitting between them. Germline V gene lookup returns CDR1 LNHDA and CDR2 SQIVND (reference sequence). The chain's CDR3 is CASSIYRYTEQYF. The CDR3 DNA follows: TGTGCCAGTAGTATCTACAGGTATACGGAGCAGTACTTC.

The chain carries TRBV7-8 and TRBJ2-7; 12 nucleotides agree with TRBD2. CDR1 and CDR2 from the germline V gene are SGHVS and FQNEAQ. V trimming: 7 bases; J trimming: 3 bases; junction bases outside the gene matches: 13. The CDR3 extends over 17 amino acids. CDR3 sequence (DNA): TGTGCCAGCATTGAAACAGCCCCGGGACTAGCGGGCTACGAGCAGTACTTC. This sequence encodes CASIETAPGLAGYEQYF. Together with reference TRBV7-8 and TRBJ2-7, the CDR3 gives the full variable domain: GAGVSQSPRYKVAKRGQDVALRCDPISGHVSLFWYQQALGQGPEFLTYFQNEAQLDKSGLPSDRFFAERPEGSVSTLKIQRTQQEDSAVYLCASIETAPGLAGYEQYFGPGTRLTVT.

This clone was seen only a few times. The V and J genes are TRBV30 and TRBJ1-5, with D unresolved. The germline gives CDR1 GTSNPN, CDR2 SVGIG (reference sequence). The CDR3 sequence is 14 residues long. Trimming took 0 bases from V and 8 from J, leaving 14 bases between them. CDR3: CAWSVPGRWKPQHF. The CDR3 DNA reads as TGTGCCTGGAGTGTACCTGGGCGTTGGAAGCCCCAGCATTTT.

This clone is a singleton in its sample. The V gene is TRBV7-2, the J gene TRBJ2-7, with 8 bases fitting TRBD2. J gave up 7 bases and V 1 base, and 6 bases lay outside the gene matches. Germline loops: CDR1 SGHTA, CDR2 FQGNSA. This CDR3 contains 14 residues. The CDR3 nucleotides read TGTGCCAGCAGCTTAGTAGCGGGATCGCGTGAGCAGTACTTC. Translating gives CASSLVAGSREQYF. Looking up the rest from reference TRBV7-2 and TRBJ2-7 gives the full variable domain: GAGVSQSPSNKVTEKGKDVELRCDPISGHTALYWYRQSLGQGLEFLIYFQGNSAPDKSGLPSDRFSAERTGGSVSTLTIQRTQQEDSAVYLCASSLVAGSREQYFGPGTRLTVT.

This chain joins TRBV27 and TRBJ2-1; D is unclear. The CDR3 has 13 amino acids. Between the trimmed V and J ends, which lost 7 bases and 5 bases, there was a span of 12 bases. CDR1 is MNHEY, CDR2 SMNVEV, per germline (reference sequence). The CDR3, as DNA: TGTGCCAGCACCCTTAGCCCCCACAATGAGCAGTTCTTC. The encoded protein is CASTLSPHNEQFF.

V gene TRBV28 combines with J gene TRBJ2-7, with 7 bases matching TRBD1. Germline lookup yields CDR1 MDHEN and CDR2 SYDVKM. The CDR3 consists of 13 residues. V lost 11 bases to trimming and J lost 5 bases; unmatched junction nucleotides: 12. The DNA of the CDR3 is TGTGCCGAGGGACAGCCGGGGAACGACGAGCAGTACTTC. Translated: CAEGQPGNDEQYF.

V usage is TRBV4-3 and J usage is TRBJ2-7, with D possibly matching TRBD1 (6 bases). The CDR3 length is 14 residues. The V gene's germline CDR1 is LGHNA and CDR2 YSLEER. V dropped 0 bases and J dropped 10 bases, with 16 bases sitting between them. The CDR3 protein is CASSQDLGDIGQYF. Written as DNA, the CDR3 is TGCGCCAGCAGCCAAGATTTGGGGGACATAGGTCAGTACTTC.

The chain recombines TRBV2 with TRBJ2-7; a possible D gene is TRBD2 (6 bases). The CDR3 is 14 amino acids. Trimming removed 3 bases from V and 6 bases from J, with 15 bases in between. The germline gives CDR1 SNHLY, CDR2 FYNNEI. The CDR3 coding sequence is TGTGCCAGCAGTGAGAATTTTGGAGGGAGCGAGCAGTACTTC. As protein: CASSENFGGSEQYF. The full variable domain, rest sourced from reference TRBV2 and TRBJ2-7, is EPEVTQTPSHQVTQMGQEVILRCVPISNHLYFYWYRQILGQKVEFLVSFYNNEISEKSEIFDDQFSVERPDGSNFTLKIRSTKLEDSAMYFCASSENFGGSEQYFGPGTRLTVT.

V usage is TRBV5-1 and J usage is TRBJ1-4; D remains ambiguous. V lost 0 bases, J lost 0 bases, and 12 bases lay in between. The CDR3 totals 17 residues. Per germline, CDR1 SGHRS and CDR2 YFSETQ. The CDR3 nucleotides are TGCGCCAGCAGCTTGGAAGGCAGGAAAACAACTAATGAAAAACTGTTTTTT. This encodes CASSLEGRKTTNEKLFF.

The chain recombines TRBV7-3 with TRBJ1-1; 8 bases map to TRBD1. Looked up from germline, CDR1 is SGHTA and CDR2 is FQGTGA. The J segment lost 8 bases and the V segment lost 5 bases, leaving 4 bases of the junction unmatched. The CDR3 runs to 12 residues. CDR3 sequence reads: CASSPGGGEAFF. The CDR3 coding sequence is TGTGCCAGCAGCCCAGGGGGCGGAGAAGCTTTCTTT.

The V and J genes are TRBV24-1 and TRBJ2-2; D is perhaps TRBD2 (5 bases). The germline gives CDR1 KGHDR, CDR2 SFDVKD. The V and J ends lost 12 bases and 2 bases respectively, with 15 bases between them. The CDR3 spans 14 residues. DNA for the CDR3: TGTGCCTCCGTTGGACTCGGCAACACCGGGGAGCTGTTTTTT. It encodes CASVGLGNTGELFF.

The genes are TRBV16 and TRBJ1-2; 9 bases are a match to TRBD1. The CDR3 totals 12 residues. V was clipped by 4 bases and J by 8 bases; unmatched bases: 2. Germline CDR1 KGHSY, CDR2 FQNENV. CDR3 residues: CASSRTGVGYTF. The CDR3 DNA reads TGTGCCAGCAGCCGGACAGGGGTAGGCTACACCTTC.

The chain recombines TRBV3-1 (or the pseudogene TRBV3-2) with TRBJ1-1; D is possibly TRBD1 (6 bases). The CDR3 runs to 14 residues. The germline gives CDR1 LGHDT, CDR2 YNNKEL (reference sequence). V lost 4 bases and J 0 bases, leaving 9 bases between the germline ends. The CDR3 region has the DNA TGTGCCAGCAGCCCGGGACATCTGAACACTGAAGCTTTCTTT. It specifies CASSPGHLNTEAFF.

The rearrangement uses TRBV7-9 and TRBJ1-1; the D is unclear. The CDR3 has 13 amino acids. Germline CDR1 and CDR2: SEHNR and FQNEAQ (reference sequence). V was trimmed by 5 bases and J by 1 base, leaving 8 bases between them. The CDR3 protein is CASSRTENTEAFF. DNA for the CDR3: TGTGCCAGCAGCCGCACAGAGAACACTGAAGCTTTCTTT.

The chain recombines TRBV6-5 with TRBJ1-2; TRBD1 matches at 9 bases. V gave up 5 bases and J gave up 4 bases; unmatched junction bases: 8. Per germline, CDR1 MNHEY and CDR2 SVGAGI. This CDR3 has 15 residues. CDR3 loop: CASSPRTGAAYGYTF. CDR3 DNA sequence: TGTGCCAGCAGTCCAAGGACAGGGGCCGCCTATGGCTACACCTTC.

The chain uses TRBV7-8 and TRBJ1-4, with D tentatively TRBD1 (5 bases). The CDR3 spans 16 residues. V was clipped by 4 bases and J by 6 bases, with 18 bases between them. CDR1 and CDR2 from the germline V gene are SGHVS and FQNEAQ. CDR3 nucleotide sequence: TGTGCCAGCAGCTCCCCCGACGGGCCAGGGTATGAAAAACTGTTTTTT. Its protein product is CASSSPDGPGYEKLFF.

This clone was seen a single time. The chain uses TRBV4-1 and TRBJ1-2; 10 bases align to TRBD1. Per germline, CDR1 MGHRA and CDR2 YSYEKL. V gave up 8 bases and J gave up 7 bases; unmatched junction bases: 10. The CDR3 sequence is 14 residues long. CDR3 residues: CASGPDRGLSGYTF. CDR3 bases: TGCGCCAGCGGACCCGACAGGGGGCTTTCTGGCTACACCTTC.

The chain joins TRBV3-1 (or the pseudogene TRBV3-2) to TRBJ2-3; TRBD2 might be the D (6 bases). The CDR3 loop spans 18 amino acids. The germline V gene has CDR1 LGHDT and CDR2 YNNKEL (reference sequence). Deletions cut 4 bases from V and 5 bases from J, with 25 bases between. As DNA, the CDR3 is TGTGCCAGCAGCCCCCCAGCCCTCTCAGCGGAGGGGAGAGATACGCAGTATTTT. This codes for CASSPPALSAEGRDTQYF.

The chain combines TRBV5-8 with TRBJ2-1; TRBD1 matches 7 bases. With 0 bases clipped from V and 0 bases from J, the junction kept 3 bases outside the gene matches. In germline, CDR1 is SGHTS, CDR2 YDEGEE. This CDR3 has 16 amino acids. As DNA, the CDR3 is TGTGCCAGCAGCTTGGAGACAGGGATCTCCTACAATGAGCAGTTCTTC. It translates to CASSLETGISYNEQFF.

The V call is TRBV28, the J call TRBJ2-2, with D uncertain. Trimming pared 2 bases from V and 4 bases from J, leaving 5 bases between. The CDR3 sequence is 13 residues long. Germline V gene sequence: CDR1 MDHEN, CDR2 SYDVKM. Here the CDR3 DNA reads TGTGCCAGCAGTTTACCGGGCACCGGGGAGCTGTTTTTT. Translation: CASSLPGTGELFF. Variable domain in full (rest from reference TRBV28 and TRBJ2-2): DVKVTQSSRYLVKRTGEKVFLECVQDMDHENMFWYRQDPGLGLRLIYFSYDVKMKEKGDIPEGYSVSREKKERFSLILESASTNQTSMYLCASSLPGTGELFFGEGSRLTVL.

The chain joins TRBV5-1 to TRBJ2-7; TRBD1 is a possible D gene (6 bases). Germline assignment: CDR1 SGHRS and CDR2 YFSETQ. This CDR3 comprises 15 residues. V gave up 0 bases and J gave up 4 bases, with 14 bases separating them. The CDR3 nucleotides read TGCGCCAGCAGCTTGGACAGGGCGGGCCTATACGAGCAGTACTTC. Translation gives CASSLDRAGLYEQYF.

In DNA, the CDR3 is TGTGCCAGTAGTGTGGGGACAGGACGCTCCTACGAGCAGTACTTC. This codes for CASSVGTGRSYEQYF. The chain joins TRBV19 to TRBJ2-7; TRBD1 matches at 8 bases. The V segment lost 5 bases and the J segment 0 bases; nucleotides outside the gene matches: 6. The V gene's germline CDR1 is LNHDA and CDR2 SQIVND (reference sequence). The CDR3 is 15 residues long.

CDR3: CASSYRAGATNEKLFF. In DNA form, the CDR3 reads TGTGCCAGCAGTTACAGGGCAGGGGCAACTAATGAAAAACTGTTTTTT. This rearrangement joins TRBV6-6 to TRBJ1-4, with D perhaps TRBD1 (6 bases). V lost 2 bases and J lost 0, with 10 bases in between. This CDR3 spans 16 amino acids. Per the germline V gene, CDR1 is MNHNY and CDR2 is SVGAGI (reference sequence).